The subject of this entry is one T cell receptor (beta chain). Its antigen is still unknown. The junction differs from germline at one of its ends, possibly a read error. These data originate in a study of T cell repertoires and HLA-DP antigens. Study results and caveats: Responder cells were total CD4+ cells with a HeLa antigen-presenting system.

Germline V gene lookup returns CDR1 SSHAT and CDR2 FNYEAQ (reference sequence). The CDR3 spans 13 residues. Libraries were prepared by immunoSEQ multiplex PCR; TCRdb keeps only in-frame clonotypes and omits some of them. The sample has about 89,000 clones; more than 75% are singletons. The chain links TRBV7-7 to TRBJ2-7; perhaps TRBD1 as D (6 bases). This TCR was recovered from a man aged 45-65 years in good health and CMV-seronegative. Sequenced material: CD4+ T cells from PBMCs. CDR3 DNA: TGTGCTAGCAGCCCGGGACACAGTTACGAGCAGTACTTC. Translated, it gives CASSPGHSYEQYF. Complete variable domain (other parts from reference TRBV7-7 and TRBJ2-7): GAGVSQSPRYKVTKRGQDVTLRCDPISSHATLYWYQQALGQGPEFLTYFNYEAQPDKSGLPSDRFSAERPEGSISTLTIQRTEQRDSAMYRCASSPGHSYEQYFGPGTRLTVT.